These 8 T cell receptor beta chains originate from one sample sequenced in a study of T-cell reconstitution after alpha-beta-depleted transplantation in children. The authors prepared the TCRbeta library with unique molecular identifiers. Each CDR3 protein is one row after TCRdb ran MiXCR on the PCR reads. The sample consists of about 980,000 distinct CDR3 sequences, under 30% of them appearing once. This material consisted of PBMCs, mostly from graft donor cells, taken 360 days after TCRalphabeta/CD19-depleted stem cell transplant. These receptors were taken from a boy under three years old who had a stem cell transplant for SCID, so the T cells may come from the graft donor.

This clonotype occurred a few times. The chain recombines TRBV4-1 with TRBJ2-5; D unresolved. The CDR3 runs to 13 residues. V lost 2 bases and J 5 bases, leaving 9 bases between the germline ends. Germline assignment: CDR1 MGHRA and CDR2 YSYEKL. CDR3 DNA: TGCGCCAGCAGCCAATCGGGTTGGGAGACCCAGTACTTC. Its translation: CASSQSGWETQYF.

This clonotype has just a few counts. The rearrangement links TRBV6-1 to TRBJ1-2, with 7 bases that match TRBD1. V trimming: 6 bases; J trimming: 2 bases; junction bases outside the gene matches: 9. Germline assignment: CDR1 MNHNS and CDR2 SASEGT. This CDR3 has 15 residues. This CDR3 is CASRVDRARNYGYTF. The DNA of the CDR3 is TGTGCCAGCAGAGTCGACAGGGCACGGAACTATGGCTACACCTTC.

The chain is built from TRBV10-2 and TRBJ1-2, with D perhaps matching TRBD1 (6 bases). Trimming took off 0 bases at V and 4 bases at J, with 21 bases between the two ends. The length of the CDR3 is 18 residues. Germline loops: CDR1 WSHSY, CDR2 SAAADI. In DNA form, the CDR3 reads TGCGCCAGCAGTGAGTCCGGCGGGACCGGGGGCCCGGCCTATGGCTACACCTTC. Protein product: CASSESGGTGGPAYGYTF.

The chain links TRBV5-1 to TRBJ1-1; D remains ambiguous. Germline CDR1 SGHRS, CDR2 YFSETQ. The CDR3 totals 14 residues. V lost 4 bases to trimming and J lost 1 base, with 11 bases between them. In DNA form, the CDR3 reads TGCGCCAGCAGCACCGGTCCCGGGAACACTGAAGCTTTCTTT. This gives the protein CASSTGPGNTEAFF.

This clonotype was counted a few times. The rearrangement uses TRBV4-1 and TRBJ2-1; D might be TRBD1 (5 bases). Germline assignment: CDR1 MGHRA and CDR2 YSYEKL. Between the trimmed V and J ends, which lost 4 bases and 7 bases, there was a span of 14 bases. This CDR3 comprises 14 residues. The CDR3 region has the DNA TGCGCCAGCAGCCCACTGAGGCAGGGAAATGAGCAGTTCTTC. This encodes CASSPLRQGNEQFF.

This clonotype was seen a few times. DNA of the CDR3: TGTGCCAGCAGTCGACTCCTTCTGAACACCGGGGAGCTGTTTTTT. Protein product: CASSRLLLNTGELFF. The chain is built from TRBV12-3 or TRBV12-4 and TRBJ2-2; D gene ambiguous. The CDR3 is made up of 15 amino acids. V was cut by 5 bases and J by 1 base, with 11 bases left in between.

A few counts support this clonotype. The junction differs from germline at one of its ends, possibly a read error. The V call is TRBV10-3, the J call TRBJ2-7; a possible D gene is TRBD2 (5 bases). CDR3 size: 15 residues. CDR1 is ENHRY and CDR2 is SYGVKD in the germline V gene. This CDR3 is CAIRERALNSHEQYF. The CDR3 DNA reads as TGTGCCATCAGGGAGAGGGCCCTGAACTCCCACGAGCAGTACTTC.

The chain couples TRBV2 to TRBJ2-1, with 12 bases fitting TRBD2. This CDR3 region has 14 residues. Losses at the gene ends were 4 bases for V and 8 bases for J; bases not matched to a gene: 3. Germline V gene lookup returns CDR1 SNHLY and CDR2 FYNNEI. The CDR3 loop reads CASSGLAGVDEQFF. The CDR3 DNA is TGTGCCAGCAGTGGACTAGCGGGGGTTGATGAGCAGTTCTTC.